A single sample gave rise to the 6 T cell receptor beta chains below, sequenced in a study of post-analysis software for immune sequencing data. Antigen specificity for these receptors is unknown. Built from TCR beta cDNA, the libraries had unique molecular identifiers in them. MiXCR, run by TCRdb on the PCR reads, gives a single entry per CDR3 protein. The repertoire holds under 200,000 distinct CDR3 sequences, with around 30% as singletons. General study points: Included in a set of about five TRBV segments more frequent in patients than controls were TRBV5-6, TRBV5-1 and TRBV20-1.

The sample was blood. Receptor source: a girl under 18 with multiple sclerosis.

The chain employs TRBV7-3 and TRBJ2-7; 8 bases are a match to TRBD2. The CDR3 is 15 amino acids. Germline V gene lookup returns CDR1 SGHTA and CDR2 FQGTGA. V lost 7 bases to trimming and J lost 3 bases; unmatched junction nucleotides: 11. CDR3 DNA: TGTGCCAGCAACGAAATCGGGGGGGGGAGCTACGAGCAGTACTTC. Its translation: CASNEIGGGSYEQYF.

This clonotype was detected ten times or more. The chain employs TRBV20-1 and TRBJ2-7, with a tentative D call TRBD1 (5 bases). CDR3 size: 12 residues. Germline V gives CDR1 DFQATT, CDR2 SNEGSKA (reference sequence). Trimming took off 4 bases at V and 2 bases at J, with 9 bases between the two ends. CDR3 sequence: CSATDSPYEQYF. For the CDR3, the DNA is TGCAGTGCTACCGACAGTCCCTACGAGCAGTACTTC.

This clonotype has at least ten counts. The chain is built from TRBV16 and TRBJ2-7; D unresolved. Germline CDR1 reads KGHSY; CDR2 reads FQNENV. V shed 2 bases and J shed 6 bases, with 8 bases lying between them. This CDR3 spans 12 amino acids. The CDR3 region is CASSQELGEQYF. For the CDR3, the DNA is TGTGCCAGCAGCCAAGAGCTAGGCGAGCAGTACTTC.

This clonotype appeared many times. CDR3 coding DNA: TGCAGTGCCCCGGGACGCGGGGTCGAGAATGAGCAGTTCTTC. Translation: CSAPGRGVENEQFF. The chain couples TRBV20-1 to TRBJ2-1, with a possible D match to TRBD2 (6 bases). The CDR3 runs to 14 residues. Trimming took 6 bases from V and 7 from J, leaving 19 bases between them. Per the germline V gene, CDR1 is DFQATT and CDR2 is SNEGSKA (reference sequence).

This chain uses TRBV15 with TRBJ2-7; D remains ambiguous. Trimming removed 0 bases at V and 0 bases at J, with 6 bases between. CDR1 is LNHNV, CDR2 YYDKDF, per germline (reference sequence). This CDR3 comprises 14 residues. CDR3 protein: CATSRDRSSYEQYF. The DNA of the CDR3 is TGTGCCACCAGCAGAGATCGGAGCTCCTACGAGCAGTACTTC.

The CDR3 coding sequence is TGTGCCAGCAGCTTAATCCCGAGCGGGGGCCGCTCCTACGAGCAGTACTTC. This encodes CASSLIPSGGRSYEQYF. This chain uses TRBV11-2 with TRBJ2-7; 8 bases are shared with TRBD2. The CDR3 is made up of 17 amino acids. V shed 2 bases, J shed 0 bases, and the junction held 9 bases outside the gene matches. Germline CDR1 reads SGHAT; CDR2 reads FQNNGV.